This is a list of T cell receptor beta chains from one sample in a study of siplizumab effects on memory and regulatory T cells. Produced via immunoSEQ multiplex PCR; TCRdb's table is partial and in-frame only. The sample records fewer than 120,000 clones, about nine tenths being singletons. The source material was CD4+ T cells sorted from blood. Receptors were obtained from a human donor in good health. Both conserved end residues are part of each CDR3. D genes are given only for firm matches. For some rows the clone size is stated as once, few or many, or as a class when expanded; others skip it.

J: TRBJ2-2; D: NA; length: 14; size: once; V: TRBV14; CDR3: CASSFRQNTGELFF; DNA: TGTGCCAGCAGCTTTCGGCAGAACACCGGGGAGCTGTTTTTT
J: TRBJ2-2; D: NA; length: 12; size: few; V: TRBV2; CDR3: CASSDGAGELFF; DNA: TGTGCCAGCAGTGACGGGGCCGGGGAGCTGTTTTTT
J: TRBJ1-2; D: TRBD1; length: 14; size: NA; V: TRBV19; CDR3: CASSEGQGNYGYTF; DNA: TGTGCCAGTAGCGAGGGACAGGGGAACTATGGCTACACCTTC
J: TRBJ2-5; D: NA; length: 16; size: NA; V: TRBV13; CDR3: CASTIGLKGIGETQYF; DNA: TGTGCCAGCACCATTGGACTTAAGGGGATAGGCGAGACCCAGTACTTC
J: TRBJ2-3; D: TRBD2; length: 16; size: NA; V: TRBV4-1; CDR3: CASSQDGSGRSDTQYF; DNA: TGCGCCAGCAGCCAAGATGGTAGCGGGAGGTCGGATACGCAGTATTTT
J: TRBJ2-3; D: TRBD2; length: 16; size: NA; V: TRBV9; CDR3: CASSGPPGGSTDTQYF; DNA: TGTGCCAGCAGCGGACCCCCCGGGGGGAGCACAGATACGCAGTATTTT
J: TRBJ2-7; D: TRBD2; length: 14; size: NA; V: TRBV27; CDR3: CASRGLAGVYEQYF; DNA: TGTGCCAGCAGGGGACTAGCGGGAGTCTACGAGCAGTACTTC
J: TRBJ1-3; D: TRBD1; length: 15; size: NA; V: TRBV5-1; CDR3: CASSQTTGEGNTIYF; DNA: TGCGCCAGCAGCCAAACGACAGGGGAGGGAAACACCATATATTTT
J: TRBJ1-1; D: NA; length: 14; size: NA; V: TRBV7-8; CDR3: CASSSDRPGRLPFF; DNA: TGTGCCAGCAGCTCTGACAGGCCAGGGAGGCTTCCTTTCTTT
J: TRBJ2-7; D: TRBD1; length: 15; size: NA; V: TRBV5-5; CDR3: CASSQPTGGAYEQYF; DNA: TGTGCCAGCAGCCAACCGACAGGGGGAGCCTACGAGCAGTACTTC
J: TRBJ1-4; D: NA; length: 15; size: once; V: TRBV18; CDR3: CASSPQTEFNEKLFF; DNA: TGTGCCAGCTCACCTCAGACGGAGTTTAATGAAAAACTGTTTTTT
J: TRBJ2-1; D: TRBD1; length: 17; size: NA; V: TRBV27; CDR3: CASSLRPPGQSYNEQFF; DNA: TGTGCCAGCAGTTTAAGACCTCCGGGACAGAGCTACAATGAGCAGTTCTTC
J: TRBJ1-2; D: TRBD1; length: 14; size: NA; V: TRBV5-4; CDR3: CASSLDRGLHGYTF; DNA: TGTGCCAGCAGCTTGGACAGGGGGCTTCATGGCTACACCTTC
J: TRBJ1-4; D: NA; length: 16; size: NA; V: TRBV15; CDR3: CATSRAQRQVREKLFF; DNA: TGTGCCACCAGCAGAGCTCAAAGGCAGGTTCGTGAAAAACTGTTTTTT
J: TRBJ2-1; D: NA; length: 14; size: NA; V: TRBV5-1; CDR3: CASSLAQGGSEQFF; DNA: TGCGCCAGCAGCTTGGCACAGGGGGGGAGTGAGCAGTTCTTC
J: TRBJ2-7; D: TRBD1; length: 15; size: NA; V: TRBV11-2; CDR3: CASSPLQDRGYEQYF; DNA: TGTGCCAGCAGCCCGCTGCAGGACAGGGGATACGAGCAGTACTTC
J: TRBJ1-4; D: TRBD1; length: 14; size: NA; V: TRBV5-1; CDR3: CASSWGQTNEKLFF; DNA: TGCGCCAGCAGCTGGGGACAGACTAATGAAAAACTGTTTTTT
J: TRBJ2-3; D: NA; length: 12; size: NA; V: TRBV7-3; CDR3: CASSTRSDTQYF; DNA: TGTGCCAGCAGCACCCGGTCAGATACGCAGTATTTT
J: TRBJ2-6; D: NA; length: 15; size: NA; V: TRBV4-1; CDR3: CASSQAASGANVLTF; DNA: TGCGCCAGCAGCCAAGCGGCCTCTGGGGCCAACGTCCTGACTTTC
J: TRBJ2-7; D: NA; length: 12; size: NA; V: TRBV6-1; CDR3: CASGRGAYEQYF; DNA: TGTGCCAGCGGACGGGGAGCCTACGAGCAGTACTTC
J: TRBJ2-7; D: TRBD2; length: 14; size: once; V: TRBV6-5; CDR3: CASSLAREAYEQYF; DNA: TGTGCCAGCAGTTTGGCGCGGGAGGCCTACGAGCAGTACTTC
J: TRBJ2-2; D: NA; length: 15; size: NA; V: TRBV14; CDR3: CASSQSRPNTGELFF; DNA: TGTGCCAGCAGCCAGAGCAGACCCAACACCGGGGAGCTGTTTTTT
J: TRBJ1-4; D: NA; length: 15; size: NA; V: TRBV19; CDR3: CASSIDRQGNEKLFF; DNA: TGTGCCAGTAGTATCGATCGTCAGGGCAATGAAAAACTGTTTTTT
J: TRBJ1-1; D: NA; length: 14; size: NA; V: TRBV6-4; CDR3: CASSSQGMNTEAFF; DNA: TGTGCCAGCAGCTCCCAGGGGATGAACACTGAAGCTTTCTTT
J: TRBJ1-2; D: NA; length: 13; size: NA; V: TRBV5-6; CDR3: CASSLAPDYGYTF; DNA: TGTGCCAGCAGCTTGGCTCCAGACTATGGCTACACCTTC
J: TRBJ1-5; D: TRBD1; length: 16; size: NA; V: TRBV19; CDR3: CASKRDRGYSNQPQHF; DNA: TGTGCCAGTAAAAGGGACAGGGGATATAGCAATCAGCCCCAGCATTTT
J: TRBJ2-5; D: NA; length: 11; size: NA; V: TRBV5-1; CDR3: CASRFEETQYF; DNA: TGCGCCAGCAGATTTGAAGAGACCCAGTACTTC
J: TRBJ1-3; D: NA; length: 13; size: NA; V: TRBV30; CDR3: CAWTQSSGNTIYF; DNA: TGTGCCTGGACACAGAGCTCTGGAAACACCATATATTTT
J: TRBJ2-7; D: TRBD2; length: 13; size: NA; V: TRBV18; CDR3: CASSGGSSYEQYF; DNA: TGTGCCAGCTCGGGAGGGAGCTCCTACGAGCAGTACTTC
J: TRBJ1-2; D: TRBD1; length: 17; size: NA; V: TRBV7-2; CDR3: CASSPLFQGQGADGYTF; DNA: TGTGCCAGCAGCCCCCTTTTCCAAGGACAGGGGGCGGATGGCTACACCTTC
J: TRBJ1-3; D: NA; length: 13; size: NA; V: TRBV10-1; CDR3: CASGGKEANTIYF; DNA: TGCGCCAGCGGGGGGAAAGAGGCAAACACCATATATTTT
J: TRBJ2-7; D: TRBD2; length: 13; size: NA; V: TRBV29-1; CDR3: CSVESRGRGEQYF; DNA: TGCAGCGTTGAAAGTCGCGGGAGGGGTGAGCAGTACTTC
J: TRBJ2-7; D: TRBD1; length: 13; size: NA; V: TRBV11-2; CDR3: CASSKQGGLEQYF; DNA: TGTGCCAGCAGCAAACAGGGGGGCCTCGAGCAGTACTTC
J: TRBJ2-1; D: NA; length: 17; size: NA; V: TRBV9; CDR3: CASSARLDGFTYNEQFF; DNA: TGTGCCAGCAGCGCCCGCCTGGACGGTTTTACCTACAATGAGCAGTTCTTC
J: TRBJ2-3; D: NA; length: 15; size: NA; V: TRBV9; CDR3: CASSVGRVETDTQYF; DNA: TGTGCCAGCAGCGTAGGGAGGGTCGAAACAGATACGCAGTATTTT
J: TRBJ1-1; D: NA; length: 13; size: NA; V: TRBV5-1; CDR3: CASSQDGRTEAFF; DNA: TGCGCCAGCAGCCAGGATGGACGGACTGAAGCTTTCTTT
J: TRBJ2-7; D: TRBD1; length: 14; size: NA; V: TRBV7-2; CDR3: CASSRDRGSYEQYF; DNA: TGTGCCAGCAGCCGGGACAGGGGGTCCTACGAGCAGTACTTC
J: TRBJ2-3; D: TRBD2; length: 18; size: once; V: TRBV18; CDR3: CASSPRELAGRVPDTQYF; DNA: TGTGCCAGCTCACCACGGGAACTAGCGGGACGTGTCCCAGATACGCAGTATTTT
J: TRBJ2-7; D: TRBD1; length: 15; size: NA; V: TRBV18; CDR3: CASSLSAGGRDEQYF; DNA: TGTGCCAGCTCACTTTCGGCAGGGGGTAGAGACGAGCAGTACTTC
J: TRBJ2-1; D: NA; length: 15; size: NA; V: TRBV6-5; CDR3: CASSWGAPGRDEQFF; DNA: TGTGCCAGCAGTTGGGGCGCGCCTGGCAGGGATGAGCAGTTCTTC
J: TRBJ1-3; D: NA; length: 16; size: NA; V: TRBV7-2; CDR3: CASSSTPRKSGNTIYF; DNA: TGTGCCAGCAGCTCCACACCTCGAAAATCTGGAAACACCATATATTTT
J: TRBJ2-7; D: NA; length: 13; size: NA; V: TRBV27; CDR3: CASSLGESYEQYF; DNA: TGTGCCAGCAGTTTGGGGGAATCCTACGAGCAGTACTTC
J: TRBJ2-7; D: NA; length: 14; size: NA; V: TRBV7-2; CDR3: CASSPRQETYEQYF; DNA: TGTGCCAGCAGTCCCCGACAGGAGACTTACGAGCAGTACTTC